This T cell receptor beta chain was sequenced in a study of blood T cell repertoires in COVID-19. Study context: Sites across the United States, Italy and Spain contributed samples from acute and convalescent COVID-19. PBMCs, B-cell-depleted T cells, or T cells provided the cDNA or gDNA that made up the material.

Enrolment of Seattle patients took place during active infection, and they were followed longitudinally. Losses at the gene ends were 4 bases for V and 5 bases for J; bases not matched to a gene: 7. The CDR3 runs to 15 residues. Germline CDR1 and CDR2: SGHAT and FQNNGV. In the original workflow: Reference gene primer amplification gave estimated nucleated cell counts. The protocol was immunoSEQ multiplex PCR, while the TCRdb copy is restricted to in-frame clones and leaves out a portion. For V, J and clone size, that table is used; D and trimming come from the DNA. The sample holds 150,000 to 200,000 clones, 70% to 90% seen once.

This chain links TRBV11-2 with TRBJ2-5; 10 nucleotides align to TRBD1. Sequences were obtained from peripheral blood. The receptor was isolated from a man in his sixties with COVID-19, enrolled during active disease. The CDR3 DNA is TGTGCCAGCAGCTCGGGACAGGGGTTTATGGAGACCCAGTACTTC. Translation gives CASSSGQGFMETQYF.